The 25 T cell receptor beta chains listed next were all sequenced from one sample in a study of regulatory T cells in long-lasting Graves disease. Arm-PCR of CDR3 regions and iRepertoire HTBI primers were used to build TCR beta libraries. TCRdb reprocessed the multiplex PCR reads via MiXCR and lists one record per CDR3 protein. Of 300,000 to 500,000 distinct CDR3 sequences in the sample, around 21% were seen once. Time point: persistent/refractory GD, antithyroid drugs over 5 years with positive TRAb. Researchers made the TCR library from RNA that was extracted from PBMCs. The sample consisted of peripheral blood mononuclear cells (PBMCs), taken when the disease was refractory, from a patient treated with antithyroid drugs. These receptors were taken from a female donor with Graves disease.

The chain carries TRBV7-2 and TRBJ1-6; 9 bases are a match to TRBD1. The junction had 6 bases not matched to a gene; V was cut back by 6 bases and J by 9 bases. The CDR3 is 14 residues long. Germline loops: CDR1 SGHTA, CDR2 FQGNSA. The CDR3 DNA follows: TGTGCCAGCAGACTCCGGGACAGGGTTTCACCCCTCCACTTT. It encodes CASRLRDRVSPLHF.

Comments on this clonotype: Mismatch with germline at one junction end may stem from a read error. The rearrangement uses TRBV20-1 and TRBJ2-5, with 10 bases identical to TRBD1. Germline CDR1 is DFQATT and CDR2 is SNEGSKA (reference sequence). The CDR3 sequence is 16 residues long. CDR3 region: CSAGDPGGTGVAAQYF. As DNA, the CDR3 is TGCAGTGCTGGAGATCCTGGGGGGACAGGGGTTGCGGCCCAGTACTTC.

The table lists this clonotype with many counts. V usage is TRBV28 and J usage is TRBJ2-7; 11 positions match TRBD1. Per germline, CDR1 MDHEN and CDR2 SYDVKM. J gave up 3 bases and V 0 bases, and 4 bases lay outside the gene matches. CDR3 size: 16 residues. This chain's CDR3 is CASSLWAGTGGYEQYF. Here the CDR3 DNA reads TGTGCCAGCAGTTTATGGGCCGGGACAGGGGGCTACGAGCAGTACTTC. Variable domain in full (rest from reference TRBV28 and TRBJ2-7): DVKVTQSSRYLVKRTGEKVFLECVQDMDHENMFWYRQDPGLGLRLIYFSYDVKMKEKGDIPEGYSVSREKKERFSLILESASTNQTSMYLCASSLWAGTGGYEQYFGPGTRLTVT.

This clonotype was detected only a few times. This sequence joins TRBV4-1 and TRBJ2-5; possibly TRBD1 or TRBD2 for D (6 bases each). CDR1 is MGHRA, CDR2 YSYEKL, per germline. Between the trimmed V and J ends, which lost 0 bases and 5 bases, there was a span of 13 bases. There are 15 residues in the CDR3. The CDR3 nucleotides are TGCGCCAGCAGCCAAGATGGGGGGCTTTGGGAGACCCAGTACTTC. Amino acids: CASSQDGGLWETQYF.

This clonotype was seen repeatedly, ten times or more. The chain joins TRBV28 to TRBJ1-5; 11 bases agree with TRBD1. Per germline, CDR1 MDHEN and CDR2 SYDVKM. V dropped 5 bases and J dropped 2; count of bases not matched to a gene: 8. The CDR3 loop spans 17 amino acids. The chain's CDR3 is CASSLGTGGVGNQPQHF. The CDR3, as DNA: TGTGCCAGCAGTCTCGGGACAGGGGGTGTGGGCAATCAGCCCCAGCATTTT.

This clonotype was seen at least ten times. The genes are TRBV29-1 and TRBJ1-2; tentatively, D is TRBD1 (6 bases). The V gene lost 6 bases and the J gene lost 5 bases, with 16 bases spanning the gap. This CDR3 is built from 13 residues. Germline CDR1 SQVTM, CDR2 ANQGSEA. The CDR3 DNA reads as TGCAGCGTAGTGGACAGTGGGCGATATGGCTACACCTTC. Translation: CSVVDSGRYGYTF. Variable domain in full (rest from reference TRBV29-1 and TRBJ1-2): SAVISQKPSRDICQRGTSLTIQCQVDSQVTMMFWYRQQPGQSLTLIATANQGSEATYESGFVIDKFPISRPNLTFSTLTVSNMSPEDSSIYLCSVVDSGRYGYTFGSGTRLTVV.

V and J are TRBV19 and TRBJ1-5, with D hard to call. Per germline, CDR1 LNHDA and CDR2 SQIVND (reference sequence). Trimming shortened V by 5 bases and J by 7 bases, and 9 bases separated the two germline ends. CDR3 length: 12 amino acids. CDR3 nucleotides: TGTGCCAGTAGTTCCCGAGAGCAGCCCCAGCATTTT. Amino acid sequence: CASSSREQPQHF.

DNA of the CDR3: TGTGCCAGCAGCCGCGGACAGGCAAAAGCTTTCTTT. This encodes CASSRGQAKAFF. This rearrangement joins TRBV6-1 to TRBJ1-1, with 7 bases matching TRBD1. V lost 6 bases, J lost 9 bases, and 7 bases stayed unmatched. Germline values: CDR1 MNHNS, CDR2 SASEGT. The length of the CDR3 is 12 residues.

This clonotype was detected many times. The rearrangement uses TRBV2 and TRBJ2-5, with 9 bases lining up with TRBD1. Germline V gene lookup returns CDR1 SNHLY and CDR2 FYNNEI. The V gene end was trimmed by 6 bases and the J gene end by 7 bases; junction bases not matched to a gene: 6. The CDR3 is 13 residues long. CDR3 protein: CASRGTGKGTQYF. The DNA of the CDR3 is TGTGCCAGCAGGGGGACAGGGAAGGGGACCCAGTACTTC.

J is TRBJ2-7 and V is TRBV10-2, with 7 bases that match TRBD2. The CDR3 spans 12 residues. In germline, CDR1 is WSHSY, CDR2 SAAADI. Losses at the gene ends were 8 bases for V and 6 bases for J; bases not matched to a gene: 7. The CDR3 here is CASARESFEQYF. CDR3 in DNA: TGCGCCAGCGCGCGGGAGAGTTTCGAGCAGTACTTC.

The J gene is TRBJ2-1, the V gene TRBV27; D perhaps matches TRBD2 (5 bases). The CDR3 sequence is 12 residues long. Germline values: CDR1 MNHEY, CDR2 SMNVEV (reference sequence). Trimming stripped 8 bases from V and 9 bases from J, with 14 bases between. The CDR3 spells CASLGVRSEQFF. As DNA, the CDR3 is TGTGCCAGCTTGGGAGTTCGAAGTGAGCAGTTCTTC.

The V and J genes are TRBV6-2 or TRBV6-3 and TRBJ1-1; 7 bases fit TRBD1. There are 13 residues in the CDR3. Germline CDR1 MNHEY, CDR2 SVGEGT. Germline trimming cut 6 bases from V and 4 bases from J; bases unmatched to any gene: 5. The DNA of the CDR3 is TGTGCCAGCAGACCAGACAGGGCCACTGAAGCTTTCTTT. It specifies CASRPDRATEAFF.

The J gene is TRBJ2-7, the V gene TRBV5-1; D is unclear. The CDR3 covers 14 residues. V was shortened by 2 bases and J by 4 bases, with 13 bases between the two germline ends. The germline V gene encodes CDR1 SGHRS and CDR2 YFSETQ. Here the CDR3 DNA reads TGCGCCAGCAGCTTAAACAGACCAAATTACGAGCAGTACTTC. Its protein product is CASSLNRPNYEQYF.

Comment on this clonotype: Being one base from a much bigger clone, this may be a read error. The CDR3 end shows no conserved phenylalanine or tryptophan, and so a read error is likely. The CDR3 coding sequence is TGTGCCAGCACCGGGGGGGGCGGCAATCAGCCCCAGCATCTT. It codes for CASTGGGGNQPQHL. The rearrangement links TRBV12-3 or TRBV12-4 to TRBJ1-5; maybe TRBD1 (6 bases). V was pared by 7 bases and J by 2 bases, with 12 bases between. The CDR3 is made up of 14 amino acids.

The rearrangement links TRBV4-3 to TRBJ1-1, with 7 bases fitting TRBD1. The V and J ends lost 0 bases and 5 bases, in that order; junction bases with no gene match: 9. Germline loops: CDR1 LGHNA, CDR2 YSLEER. The length of the CDR3 is 16 residues. The CDR3 sequence is CASSQDRQGSWTEAFF. The DNA for the CDR3 is TGCGCCAGCAGCCAAGATCGACAGGGAAGTTGGACTGAAGCTTTCTTT.

The V call is TRBV4-1, the J call TRBJ1-6; TRBD1 aligns across 7 bases. The germline V gene encodes CDR1 MGHRA and CDR2 YSYEKL. This CDR3 is 16 amino acids long. With 0 bases clipped from V and 9 bases from J, the junction kept 8 bases outside the gene matches. CDR3 DNA: TGCGCCAGCAGCCAAGAAGAGGGGGCAAGGTTTTCACCCCTCCACTTT. This sequence encodes CASSQEEGARFSPLHF.

As to this clonotype: A much larger clone sits a single nucleotide away, making a read error possible. No conserved phenylalanine or tryptophan ends this CDR3, so it is likely a read error. The chain recombines TRBV6-1 with TRBJ2-7, with 13 bases lining up with TRBD2. CDR1 is MNHNS and CDR2 is SASEGT in the germline V gene. After removal of 6 bases from V and 3 bases from J, the junction contained 8 bases not matched to a gene. The length of the CDR3 is 16 residues. DNA of the CDR3: TGTGCCAGCAGCTCGGGACTAGCGGGACTCGGCTACGAGCAGTACCTC. It yields the protein CASSSGLAGLGYEQYL.

The rearrangement links TRBV20-1 to TRBJ1-1, with 7 nucleotides matching TRBD1. Germline V gives CDR1 DFQATT, CDR2 SNEGSKA (reference sequence). CDR3 length: 16 residues. V lost 5 bases to trimming and J lost 1 base; unmatched junction nucleotides: 13. The CDR3 is CSAQRPGGSGNTEAFF. The CDR3 DNA reads as TGCAGTGCTCAGCGGCCAGGGGGATCTGGGAACACTGAAGCTTTCTTT.

On this clonotype: An end of the junction does not agree with germline; a read error may underlie this. The chain carries TRBV6-2 or TRBV6-3 and TRBJ2-3; D may be TRBD2 (6 bases). This CDR3 region has 13 residues. Germline assignment: CDR1 MNHEY and CDR2 SVGEGT. The CDR3 region is CASSYGGANTQYF. As DNA, the CDR3 is TGTGCCAGCAGTTACGGAGGGGCAAATACTCAGTATTTT.

The table lists this clonotype with many counts. The rearrangement uses TRBV6-1 and TRBJ1-6; 10 positions match TRBD1. J lost 13 bases, V lost 6 bases, and 6 bases had no gene match. Germline V lookup: CDR1 MNHNS, CDR2 SASEGT. The CDR3 loop spans 13 amino acids. The CDR3 DNA reads TGTGCCAGCAGCGACGGACAGGGGGTCCCCCTCCACTTT. It specifies CASSDGQGVPLHF.

The rearrangement links TRBV25-1 to TRBJ2-7; maybe TRBD1 (6 bases). V was shortened by 1 base and J by 2 bases, with 12 bases between the two germline ends. The germline CDR1 and CDR2 sequences are MGHDK and SYGVNS. The CDR3 length is 15 residues. CDR3 bases: TGTGCCAGCAGTGAATCTATGGACAGAGCCTACGAGCAGTACTTC. It is translated as CASSESMDRAYEQYF.

The chain couples TRBV27 to TRBJ2-1; a possible D gene is TRBD1 (5 bases). Germline V gene lookup returns CDR1 MNHEY and CDR2 SMNVEV (reference sequence). Between the trimmed V and J ends, which lost 3 bases and 1 base, there was a span of 10 bases. The CDR3 consists of 15 residues. The CDR3 here is CASSFTGPSYNEQFF. The CDR3 region has the DNA TGTGCCAGCAGTTTCACAGGTCCGTCCTACAATGAGCAGTTCTTC.

There are a few counts of this clonotype. The J gene is TRBJ2-1, the V gene TRBV12-5; D might be TRBD2 (6 bases). The V gene's germline CDR1 is LGHNT and CDR2 FRNRAP. Trimming removed 5 bases at V and 4 bases at J, with 15 bases between. The CDR3 runs 15 residues. As DNA, the CDR3 is TGTGCTAGTGGTCCTGGAGGGTCTGAGTACAATGAGCAGTTCTTC. It yields the protein CASGPGGSEYNEQFF.

The chain uses TRBV11-2 and TRBJ2-7; unclear D gene. In germline, CDR1 is SGHAT, CDR2 FQNNGV. Trimming shortened V by 1 base and J by 5 bases, and 12 bases separated the two germline ends. This CDR3 is 14 amino acids long. This chain's CDR3 is CASSLAWGANEQYF. CDR3 in DNA: TGTGCCAGCAGCTTAGCGTGGGGTGCCAACGAGCAGTACTTC.

The CDR3 DNA follows: TGCAGTGCTAGTGGGGGGATGTATGGCTACACCTTC. It translates to CSASGGMYGYTF. This chain uses TRBV20-1 with TRBJ1-2, with D maybe TRBD1 (5 bases). Germline values: CDR1 DFQATT, CDR2 SNEGSKA (reference sequence). V was shortened by 3 bases and J by 5 bases, with 10 bases between the two germline ends. The length of the CDR3 is 12 residues.